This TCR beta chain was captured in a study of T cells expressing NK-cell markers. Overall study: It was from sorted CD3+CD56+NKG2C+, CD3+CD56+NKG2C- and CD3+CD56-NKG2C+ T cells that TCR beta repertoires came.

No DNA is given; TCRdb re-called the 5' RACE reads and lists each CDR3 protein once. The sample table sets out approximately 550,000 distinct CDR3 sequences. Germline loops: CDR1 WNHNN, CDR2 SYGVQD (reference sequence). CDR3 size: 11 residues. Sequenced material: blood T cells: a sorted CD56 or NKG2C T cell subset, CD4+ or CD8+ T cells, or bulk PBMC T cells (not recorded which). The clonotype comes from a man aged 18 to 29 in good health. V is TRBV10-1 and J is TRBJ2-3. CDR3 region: CASGYGDTQYF.